The 20 T cell receptor beta chains below come from one sample, sequenced in a study of post-analysis software for immune sequencing data. Sequencing libraries made from TCR beta cDNA carried unique molecular identifiers. TCRdb processed the PCR reads anew with MiXCR; each CDR3 protein has one entry. The table records about 460,000 distinct CDR3 sequences, roughly 45% of them present only once. Which antigens these TCRs recognize remains unknown. Study results and limitations: Several TRBV segments (TRBV5-6, TRBV5-1 and TRBV20-1 among them) occurred more frequently in patients than in controls.

The sample comprised blood. The receptor source for this set is a girl aged 10 to 17 with multiple sclerosis.

This clonotype was seen a few times. This chain connects TRBV3-1 to TRBJ2-7; D unresolved. The germline V gene encodes CDR1 LGHDT and CDR2 YNNKEL (reference sequence). The CDR3 length is 16 residues. V was cut by 1 base and J by 1 base, with 14 bases left in between. Here the CDR3 reads CASSQAPLNPSYEQYF. CDR3 coding DNA: TGTGCCAGCAGCCAAGCCCCGTTGAACCCTTCCTACGAGCAGTACTTC.

This clonotype has only a few counts. V usage is TRBV20-1 and J usage is TRBJ2-5, with TRBD2 as a possible D gene (6 bases). V was shortened by 5 bases and J by 1 base, with 8 bases between the two germline ends. CDR1 is DFQATT, CDR2 SNEGSKA, per germline (reference sequence). The CDR3 runs to 12 residues. The CDR3 sequence: CSAASAQETQYF. The CDR3 region has the DNA TGCAGTGCTGCTAGCGCCCAAGAGACCCAGTACTTC.

The chain has TRBV20-1 and TRBJ1-1; 8 positions agree with TRBD1. The CDR3 has 15 residues. V was clipped by 3 bases and J by 2 bases; unmatched bases: 8. The germline V gene has CDR1 DFQATT and CDR2 SNEGSKA (reference sequence). This CDR3 is CSARKTGVRNTEAFF. The DNA of the CDR3 is TGCAGTGCTAGGAAGACAGGGGTTAGAAACACTGAAGCTTTCTTT.

This chain links TRBV7-9 with TRBJ1-1; D perhaps matches TRBD1 (5 bases). Trimming took 1 base from V and 1 from J, leaving 10 bases between them. The CDR3 is 15 amino acids. Germline assignment: CDR1 SEHNR and CDR2 FQNEAQ (reference sequence). CDR3 bases: TGTGCCAGCAGCTTAGGGCTGGGGGGGAACACTGAAGCTTTCTTT. It codes for CASSLGLGGNTEAFF.

The chain joins TRBV12-3 or TRBV12-4 to TRBJ2-3; D is unresolved. V was cut by 1 base and J by 11 bases, with 10 bases left in between. This CDR3 spans 12 amino acids. CDR3 sequence (DNA): TGTGCCAGCAGTTTAGTCGACGAGTGGCAGTATTTT. Protein: CASSLVDEWQYF.

This clonotype was found many times. The rearrangement links TRBV7-2 to TRBJ2-3, with 9 nucleotides matching TRBD1. Germline values: CDR1 SGHTA, CDR2 FQGNSA. Germline trimming cut 5 bases from V and 3 bases from J; bases unmatched to any gene: 3. The CDR3 is made up of 14 amino acids. This chain's CDR3 is CASSRTGETDTQYF. For the CDR3, the DNA is TGTGCCAGCAGCCGGACAGGGGAAACAGATACGCAGTATTTT.

This clonotype occurred a few times. This rearrangement joins TRBV14 to TRBJ2-1; D is perhaps TRBD1 (5 bases). The ends were cut back, 0 bases at V and 5 bases at J, with 17 bases in the middle. The CDR3 loop spans 17 amino acids. From germline, CDR1 is SGHDN and CDR2 FVKESK. The CDR3 loop reads CASSQDRWTSGHNEQFF. The DNA for the CDR3 is TGTGCCAGCAGCCAAGATAGATGGACAAGTGGACACAATGAGCAGTTCTTC. The variable domain in full, with the rest retrieved from reference TRBV14 and TRBJ2-1, is EAGVTQFPSHSVIEKGQTVTLRCDPISGHDNLYWYRRVMGKEIKFLLHFVKESKQDESGMPNNRFLAERTGGTYSTLKVQPAELEDSGVYFCASSQDRWTSGHNEQFFGPGTRLTVL.

This clonotype was counted many times. This sequence joins TRBV5-1 and TRBJ1-1, with D possibly being TRBD1 (5 bases). V lost 1 base and J lost 4, with 11 bases in between. The V gene's germline CDR1 is SGHRS and CDR2 YFSETQ. The CDR3 extends over 14 amino acids. In DNA form, the CDR3 reads TGCGCCAGCAGCTTGATTCCGGGGGGCACTGAAGCTTTCTTT. The encoded protein is CASSLIPGGTEAFF.

Remarks on this clonotype: An end of the junction differs from the germline gene, which may be a read error. The chain combines TRBV27 with TRBJ2-5; 9 bases map to TRBD2. The last part of the DNA fits TRBJ2-7 better; the J call may be wrong. Germline V gene data show CDR1 as MNHEY and CDR2 as SMNVEV (reference sequence). This CDR3 has 16 amino acids. Here the CDR3 reads CTSSDYGAGGPHEQYF. CDR3 DNA sequence: TGTACCAGCAGTGATTATGGGGCGGGAGGGCCGCACGAGCAGTACTTC.

CDR3 in amino acids: CATQTQTLNEQFF. The DNA for the CDR3 is TGTGCCACCCAGACGCAGACCCTCAATGAGCAGTTCTTC. The chain carries TRBV15 and TRBJ2-1; D gene uncertain. Trimming cost V 8 bases and J 6 bases, with 14 bases left between them. This CDR3 region has 13 residues. Germline CDR1 LNHNV, CDR2 YYDKDF (reference sequence).

For this clonotype: The junction departs from the called germline gene at one end, perhaps through a read error. V usage is TRBV7-7 and J usage is TRBJ2-5, with D perhaps TRBD1 (6 bases). CDR1 is SSHAT and CDR2 is FNYEAQ in the germline V gene (reference sequence). The CDR3 covers 14 residues. CDR3 region: CASSPLGTQETQYF. For the CDR3, the DNA is TGTGCTAGCAGCCCGCTGGGGACACAAGAGACCCAGTACTTC.

CDR3 nucleotide sequence: TGTGCCAGCAGCTCAACGGAGCGCCTCTACGAGCAGTACTTC. It translates to CASSSTERLYEQYF. The V call is TRBV5-5, the J call TRBJ2-7; D is unclear. V was shortened by 3 bases and J by 3 bases, with 13 bases between the two germline ends. The CDR3 is 14 amino acids. Germline CDR1 SGHKS, CDR2 YYEKEE (reference sequence). The whole variable domain, filled in from reference TRBV5-5 and TRBJ2-7, reads DAGVTQSPTHLIKTRGQQVTLRCSPISGHKSVSWYQQVLGQGPQFIFQYYEKEERGRGNFPDRFSARQFPNYSSELNVNALLLGDSALYLCASSSTERLYEQYFGPGTRLTVT.

The V and J genes are TRBV5-1 and TRBJ2-5; D gene uncertain. CDR1 and CDR2 (germline): SGHRS, YFSETQ. The CDR3 spans 16 residues. V dropped 0 bases and J dropped 6 bases, with 18 bases sitting between them. CDR3 region: CASSLGLGSPPQTQYF. CDR3 bases: TGCGCCAGCAGCTTGGGGCTCGGATCCCCTCCCCAGACCCAGTACTTC.

This clonotype was counted between two and nine times. The genes are TRBV27 and TRBJ2-1, with 11 nucleotides matching TRBD2. V lost 6 bases to trimming and J lost 4 bases; unmatched junction nucleotides: 5. Per the germline V gene, CDR1 is MNHEY and CDR2 is SMNVEV (reference sequence). CDR3 size: 15 residues. The CDR3 sequence: CASRVSSGRYNEQFF. CDR3 bases: TGTGCCAGCAGGGTGTCTAGCGGGAGGTACAATGAGCAGTTCTTC.

This clonotype was seen more than once but under ten times. J is TRBJ1-4 and V is TRBV5-6; TRBD1 aligns across 10 bases. V trimming: 1 base; J trimming: 6 bases; junction bases outside the gene matches: 6. CDR1 SGHDT and CDR2 YYEEEE come from the germline V gene. The CDR3 runs 16 residues. The CDR3 region is CASSLTPGTGDEKLFF. The DNA of the CDR3 is TGTGCCAGCAGCTTGACGCCCGGGACAGGGGATGAAAAACTGTTTTTT.

This clonotype was counted only a few times. The J gene is TRBJ2-4, the V gene TRBV3-1; D is perhaps TRBD2 (6 bases). The closer fit of TRBJ2-7 to the DNA end suggests the J call may be wrong. Looked up from germline, CDR1 is LGHDT and CDR2 is YNNKEL (reference sequence). CDR3 length: 15 amino acids. CDR3 coding DNA: TGTGCCAGCAGCCAAGGCAGGACTACTAACTACGAGCAGTACTTC. This codes for CASSQGRTTNYEQYF.

The CDR3 DNA sequence: TGTGCCAGCAGTCCAACCCGCAGTAGCAATCAGCCCCAGCATTTT. It yields the protein CASSPTRSSNQPQHF. The V and J genes are TRBV27 and TRBJ1-5; D is ambiguous. The CDR3 totals 15 residues. Trimming pared 5 bases from V and 0 bases from J, leaving 11 bases between. Per the germline V gene, CDR1 is MNHEY and CDR2 is SMNVEV (reference sequence).

The genes are TRBV3-1 and TRBJ1-1, with no clear D. The CDR3 is made up of 14 amino acids. Trimming shortened V by 2 bases and J by 4 bases, and 11 bases separated the two germline ends. Per the germline V gene, CDR1 is LGHDT and CDR2 is YNNKEL (reference sequence). The CDR3 nucleotides are TGTGCCAGCAGCCAATTAGATCAGGCCACTGAAGCTTTCTTT. As protein: CASSQLDQATEAFF.

This clonotype was picked up one time. This chain uses TRBV28 with TRBJ2-7, with D perhaps matching TRBD1 (7 bases). Per germline, CDR1 MDHEN and CDR2 SYDVKM. This CDR3 is 14 amino acids long. Trimming left V 8 bases short and J 5 bases short, with 19 bases between. CDR3 amino acids: CASSPGGRLHEQYF. In DNA, the CDR3 is TGTGCCAGCTCCCCAGGGGGGAGGTTGCACGAGCAGTACTTC.

This clonotype was seen many times. This chain uses TRBV25-1 with TRBJ2-3; D is ambiguous. From germline, CDR1 is MGHDK and CDR2 SYGVNS. The V end was cut by 6 bases, the J end by 2 bases, with 6 bases between. The length of the CDR3 is 12 residues. The CDR3: CASSENTDTQYF. CDR3 nucleotide sequence: TGTGCCAGCAGCGAAAACACAGATACGCAGTATTTT.